Following are 20 T cell receptor beta chains from one sample sequenced in a study of blood T cell repertoires in COVID-19. TCRdb's table, derived via immunoSEQ multiplex PCR, lists solely in-frame clones and lacks some. In the table there are almost 400,000 clones, around 89% of which are singletons. The sequenced sample was PBMCs or T cells enriched from blood (not recorded which). The origin of the receptors is a young woman with acute COVID-19.

This clone was observed a handful of times. The chain uses TRBV11-3 and TRBJ1-1; D remains unclear. Trimming shortened V by 3 bases and J by 1 base, and 6 bases separated the two germline ends. There are 13 residues in the CDR3. The germline V gene encodes CDR1 SGHNT and CDR2 YENEEA. The DNA of the CDR3 is TGTGCCAGCAGCTTGGCCCCGAACACTGAAGCTTTCTTT. This gives the protein CASSLAPNTEAFF.

There are a few counts of this clone. The rearrangement joins TRBV4-1 to TRBJ2-3; unclear D gene. CDR3 length equals 16 residues. From germline, CDR1 is MGHRA and CDR2 YSYEKL. V dropped 3 bases and J dropped 2 bases, with 15 bases sitting between them. Here the CDR3 DNA reads TGCGCCAGCAGCCAGGCTTTTTTACAACCCACAGATACGCAGTATTTT. The encoded protein is CASSQAFLQPTDTQYF.

The chain uses TRBV2 and TRBJ2-1; tentative D call: TRBD1 (5 bases). This CDR3 region has 17 residues. V was trimmed by 4 bases and J by 0 bases, leaving 16 bases between them. Germline CDR1 and CDR2: SNHLY and FYNNEI. CDR3 amino acids: CASSVWGGPLSYNEQFF. CDR3 in DNA: TGTGCCAGCAGTGTCTGGGGCGGACCACTCTCCTACAATGAGCAGTTCTTC.

V and J are TRBV18 and TRBJ2-7; 10 nucleotides match TRBD1. There are 18 residues in the CDR3. The V gene's germline CDR1 is KGHSH and CDR2 LQKENI. The junction had 16 bases not matched to a gene; V was cut back by 6 bases and J by 2 bases. The CDR3 here is CASSALYSGTGETYEQYF. The DNA for the CDR3 is TGTGCCAGCTCCGCCTTATACTCCGGGACAGGGGAAACCTACGAGCAGTACTTC.

The J gene is TRBJ1-1, the V gene TRBV5-1; D remains unclear. The V gene lost 0 bases and the J gene lost 7 bases, with 25 bases spanning the gap. Germline CDR1 is SGHRS and CDR2 is YFSETQ. The CDR3 sequence is 18 residues long. As DNA, the CDR3 is TGCGCCAGCAGCTTGGTTCGGGTGGGGAGAAGTTCTTTATATGAAGCTTTCTTT. This translates into CASSLVRVGRSSLYEAFF.

V usage is TRBV7-3 and J usage is TRBJ2-2; no clear D gene. CDR1 is SGHTA, CDR2 FQGTGA, per germline. This CDR3 contains 14 residues. V was trimmed by 4 bases and J by 4 bases, leaving 10 bases between them. This CDR3 is CASSSRHATGELFF. Written as DNA, the CDR3 is TGTGCCAGCAGCTCCAGACACGCCACCGGGGAGCTGTTTTTT.

This clone was detected a few times. The chain joins TRBV19 to TRBJ2-1; maybe TRBD2 (7 bases). Trimming removed 7 bases from V and 2 bases from J, with 15 bases in between. Germline V gene lookup returns CDR1 LNHDA and CDR2 SQIVND (reference sequence). The CDR3 has 15 residues. CDR3 region: CASTLGGAAYNEQFF. The CDR3 DNA sequence: TGTGCCAGTACCCTAGGGGGGGCTGCCTACAATGAGCAGTTCTTC.

J is TRBJ2-2 and V is TRBV7-2; the D is unclear. This CDR3 is built from 14 residues. Per germline, CDR1 SGHTA and CDR2 FQGNSA. The V end lost 2 bases, the J end lost 7 bases, and 11 bases lay between the germline ends. CDR3 DNA: TGTGCCAGCAGCTTAACGCCACAGTTCGGGGAGCTGTTTTTT. The encoded protein is CASSLTPQFGELFF. Drawing the rest from reference TRBV7-2 and TRBJ2-2, the complete variable domain is GAGVSQSPSNKVTEKGKDVELRCDPISGHTALYWYRQSLGQGLEFLIYFQGNSAPDKSGLPSDRFSAERTGGSVSTLTIQRTQQEDSAVYLCASSLTPQFGELFFGEGSRLTVL.

This clone was seen a single time. The V call is TRBV10-2, the J call TRBJ2-5, with TRBD2 matching 9 bases. Germline V gene sequence: CDR1 WSHSY, CDR2 SAAADI. CDR3 length: 14 amino acids. Trimming removed 3 bases from V and 5 bases from J; junction bases left unmatched: 4. CDR3 in DNA: TGCGCCAGCAGTGACCGAGCGGGGGGCGAGACCCAGTACTTC. This encodes CASSDRAGGETQYF.

The V gene is TRBV27, the J gene TRBJ1-3; D unresolved. CDR3 length: 11 residues. In germline, CDR1 is MNHEY, CDR2 SMNVEV (reference sequence). The V and J ends lost 8 bases and 4 bases respectively, with 6 bases between them. In DNA, the CDR3 is TGTGCCAGCCGAGTAGGAAACACCATATATTTT. Translating it yields CASRVGNTIYF.

The J gene is TRBJ1-6, the V gene TRBV11-2; a possible D gene is TRBD1 (5 bases). This CDR3 is 17 amino acids long. The germline V gene encodes CDR1 SGHAT and CDR2 FQNNGV. The V end was cut by 5 bases, the J end by 5 bases, with 19 bases between. The DNA for the CDR3 is TGTGCCAGCAGCGGAGGGTGGGGGAAGGAAAATAATTCACCCCTCCACTTT. This translates into CASSGGWGKENNSPLHF. The variable domain in full, completed from reference TRBV11-2 and TRBJ1-6, reads EAGVAQSPRYKIIEKRQSVAFWCNPISGHATLYWYQQILGQGPKLLIQFQNNGVVDDSQLPKDRFSAERLKGVDSTLKIQPAKLEDSAVYLCASSGGWGKENNSPLHFGNGTRLTVT.

The CDR3 region has the DNA TGTGCCTGGAGTGGAGGGTATGGCTACACCTTC. It is translated as CAWSGGYGYTF. The chain combines TRBV30 with TRBJ1-2; the D is unclear. CDR1 and CDR2 (germline): GTSNPN, SVGIG (reference sequence). The CDR3 runs to 11 residues. The germline V and J ends were trimmed by 1 base and 5 bases, with 5 bases remaining between them.

The rearrangement uses TRBV24-1 and TRBJ1-2; 12 bases map to TRBD1. After removal of 3 bases from V and 7 bases from J, the junction contained 14 bases not matched to a gene. The germline gives CDR1 KGHDR, CDR2 SFDVKD. The CDR3 length is 18 residues. The CDR3 DNA reads TGTGCCACCAGTGATAGCCGGACCCGGGACAGGGGGCTGTTTGGCTACACCTTC. It is translated as CATSDSRTRDRGLFGYTF.

The chain has TRBV27 and TRBJ2-2; TRBD2 agrees at 7 bases. With 6 bases clipped from V and 7 bases from J, the junction kept 11 bases outside the gene matches. This CDR3 spans 15 amino acids. The germline gives CDR1 MNHEY, CDR2 SMNVEV (reference sequence). The CDR3 coding sequence is TGTGCCAGCAGCCTGGGGGGGAGAGGGAGCGGGGAGCTGTTTTTT. Its translation: CASSLGGRGSGELFF.

V is TRBV18 and J is TRBJ1-2; 7 bases are a match to TRBD1. The V gene's germline CDR1 is KGHSH and CDR2 LQKENI. The ends lost 0 bases at V and 4 bases at J; junction bases unmatched: 5. The length of the CDR3 is 15 residues. CDR3 in amino acids: CASSPPGQTFYGYTF. CDR3 sequence (DNA): TGTGCCAGCTCACCACCGGGACAGACTTTCTATGGCTACACCTTC.

The rearrangement joins TRBV19 to TRBJ1-2; D possibly corresponds to TRBD1 (5 bases). The CDR3 is 15 residues long. CDR1 is LNHDA, CDR2 SQIVND, per germline (reference sequence). V dropped 0 bases and J dropped 8 bases, with 16 bases sitting between them. CDR3 nucleotides: TGTGCCAGTAGTATAGAAGCGGGGCCCTATCGAGGCTACACCTTC. This translates into CASSIEAGPYRGYTF.

The rearrangement joins TRBV7-9 to TRBJ2-3; D is ambiguous. CDR1 and CDR2 from the germline V gene are SEHNR and FQNEAQ (reference sequence). The V and J ends lost 0 bases and 1 base respectively, with 20 bases between them. The length of the CDR3 is 19 residues. CDR3 DNA: TGTGCCAGCAGCTTAGCACCGACTTCCGGGTTATGGGGCACAGATACGCAGTATTTT. It yields the protein CASSLAPTSGLWGTDTQYF. The full variable domain, its missing parts supplied by reference TRBV7-9 and TRBJ2-3, is DTGVSQNPRHKITKRGQNVTFRCDPISEHNRLYWYRQTLGQGPEFLTYFQNEAQLEKSRLLSDRFSAERPKGSFSTLEIQRTEQGDSAMYLCASSLAPTSGLWGTDTQYFGPGTRLTVL.

The rearrangement links TRBV10-1 to TRBJ1-1; D possibly corresponds to TRBD1 (5 bases). CDR1 WNHNN and CDR2 SYGVQD come from the germline V gene (reference sequence). The CDR3 has 12 amino acids. Trimming removed 7 bases from V and 1 base from J, with 7 bases in between. The chain's CDR3 is CASITGNTEAFF. CDR3 sequence (DNA): TGCGCCAGCATAACAGGGAACACTGAAGCTTTCTTT.

This chain joins TRBV7-3 and TRBJ2-5; 9 bases are shared with TRBD1. The V segment lost 4 bases and the J segment 5 bases; nucleotides outside the gene matches: 8. The CDR3 is 15 amino acids. Germline V gives CDR1 SGHTA, CDR2 FQGTGA. CDR3 region: CASSSNRGPEETQYF. DNA for the CDR3: TGTGCCAGCAGCTCAAACAGGGGGCCTGAGGAGACCCAGTACTTC.

This clone was counted between two and nine times. The rearrangement links TRBV29-1 to TRBJ2-1, with TRBD2 as a possible D gene (5 bases). The germline gives CDR1 SQVTM, CDR2 ANQGSEA. This CDR3 is built from 13 residues. Between the trimmed V and J ends, which lost 4 bases and 9 bases, there was a span of 16 bases. This CDR3 is CSVGRGSAAEQFF. The CDR3 nucleotides are TGCAGCGTTGGTCGCGGGTCGGCAGCTGAGCAGTTCTTC.